Given below is one T cell receptor (beta chain) in context. The antigen is not known. The sample comes from a study of cytotoxic CD8 clonotypes in ibrutinib-treated CLL. The overall study: Of the patients, 11 were relapsed/refractory, over 14 treatment-naive and 17 to 18 IGHV unmutated.

The V end was cut by 3 bases, the J end by 4 bases, with 9 bases between. The length of the CDR3 is 13 residues. CDR1 and CDR2 from the germline V gene are SGHAT and FQNNGV. Assay used: immunoSEQ multiplex PCR; TCRdb lists only in-frame clones, some missing. The data contain over 130,000 clones, 70% to 90% of them singletons. Overall study findings and caveats: Baseline clonality was higher than in age-matched healthy donors and moved in step with circulating CD8+ T-cell counts. Rising at ibrutinib response, clonality subsequently fell back toward baseline at progression.

The chain links TRBV11-2 to TRBJ1-2; a weak D match, TRBD1 (5 bases). The specimen was PBMCs, collected after 36 months of ibrutinib treatment. This TCR came from a human donor with chronic lymphocytic leukemia. CDR3 sequence: CASSLDTPYGYTF. Here the CDR3 DNA reads TGTGCCAGCAGCTTGGACACGCCCTATGGCTACACCTTC.